This T cell receptor beta chain was captured by sequencing in a study of Ad26.COV2.S vaccination and SARS-CoV-2 variants. About the study: Ad26.COV2.S, an intramuscular injection, was given once or twice 56 days apart.

V shed 3 bases and J 5 bases; nucleotides not matched to a gene: 5. This CDR3 is built from 14 residues. Germline-derived CDR1 and CDR2 are KGHSH and LQKENI. As to treatment: some 20 received Ad26.COV2.S at low or high dose, single or two shots; 5 received placebo; per-sample allocation not given. Vaccine and placebo recipients were sampled on day 63 after the first injection. Assay: immunoSEQ multiplex PCR; the TCRdb copy retains only in-frame clones and omits some. This repertoire shows just under 250,000 clones, 88% found once; its top ten account for around 11%. This receptor was taken from a person between 18 and 59 years old who received the Ad26.COV2.S COVID-19 vaccine or a placebo. The sample was peripheral blood, taken in a trial of Ad26.COV2.S vaccine versus placebo. J is TRBJ2-5 and V is TRBV18; 8 nucleotides align to TRBD1. The chain's CDR3 is CASSPSGQGETQYF. CDR3 sequence (DNA): TGTGCCAGCTCACCCTCAGGACAGGGTGAGACCCAGTACTTC.